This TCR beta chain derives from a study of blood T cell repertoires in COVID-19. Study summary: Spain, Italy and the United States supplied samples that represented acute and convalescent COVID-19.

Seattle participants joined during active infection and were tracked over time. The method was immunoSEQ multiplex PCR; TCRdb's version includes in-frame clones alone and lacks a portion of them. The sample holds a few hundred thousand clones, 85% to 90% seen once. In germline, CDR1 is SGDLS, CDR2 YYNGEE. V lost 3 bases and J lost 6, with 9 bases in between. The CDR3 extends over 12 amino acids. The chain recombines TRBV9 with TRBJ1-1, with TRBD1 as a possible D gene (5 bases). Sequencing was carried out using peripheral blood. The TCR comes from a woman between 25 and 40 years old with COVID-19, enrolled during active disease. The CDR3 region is CASSGRGAEAFF. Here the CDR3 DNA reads TGTGCCAGCAGCGGGAGGGGCGCTGAAGCTTTCTTT.